These 18 T cell receptor beta chains were sequenced from one sample in a study of T cell repertoires and HLA-DP antigens. Their target antigens are unknown. Profiled with immunoSEQ multiplex PCR; TCRdb holds only in-frame clones, not every one. The sample lists fewer than 95,000 clones; approximately 89% were seen once. The specimen sequenced was CD4+ T cells from PBMCs. The receptor set was obtained from a man in his fifties in good health and CMV-seronegative.

The chain recombines TRBV7-2 with TRBJ2-7; 10 bases fit TRBD1. In germline, CDR1 is SGHTA, CDR2 FQGNSA. This CDR3 has 15 amino acids. The ends lost 0 bases at V and 5 bases at J; junction bases unmatched: 4. CDR3: CASSLAPGQGHEQYF. The CDR3 coding sequence is TGTGCCAGCAGCTTAGCCCCGGGACAGGGGCACGAGCAGTACTTC. The full variable domain, its missing parts supplied by reference TRBV7-2 and TRBJ2-7, is GAGVSQSPSNKVTEKGKDVELRCDPISGHTALYWYRQSLGQGLEFLIYFQGNSAPDKSGLPSDRFSAERTGGSVSTLTIQRTQQEDSAVYLCASSLAPGQGHEQYFGPGTRLTVT.

The CDR3 region is CASSEEFYEQYF. CDR3 DNA: TGTGCCAGCAGTGAAGAGTTCTACGAGCAGTACTTC. The rearrangement joins TRBV2 to TRBJ2-5; D remains unclear. TRBJ2-7 explains the end of the DNA better; the J call may be wrong. The CDR3 has 12 residues. Germline loops: CDR1 SNHLY, CDR2 FYNNEI.

The gene calls are TRBV6-1 and TRBJ1-5; D is perhaps TRBD1 (5 bases). V was clipped by 11 bases and J by 2 bases, with 19 bases between them. The length of the CDR3 is 15 residues. CDR1 is MNHNS, CDR2 SASEGT, per germline. The CDR3 DNA reads TGTGCCTGCCTCTTGGGGCGCGTGGGCAATCAGCCCCAGCATTTT. As protein: CACLLGRVGNQPQHF.

The chain couples TRBV11-2 to TRBJ2-1, with 7 bases that match TRBD1. Losses at the gene ends were 3 bases for V and 8 bases for J; bases not matched to a gene: 10. Germline V gene lookup returns CDR1 SGHAT and CDR2 FQNNGV. This CDR3 has 15 residues. Written as DNA, the CDR3 is TGTGCCAGCAGCTTTAGGACAGGTCCCCTACATGAGCAGTTCTTC. Protein product: CASSFRTGPLHEQFF. Drawing the rest from reference TRBV11-2 and TRBJ2-1, the complete variable domain is EAGVAQSPRYKIIEKRQSVAFWCNPISGHATLYWYQQILGQGPKLLIQFQNNGVVDDSQLPKDRFSAERLKGVDSTLKIQPAKLEDSAVYLCASSFRTGPLHEQFFGPGTRLTVL.

This sequence joins TRBV4-2 and TRBJ2-3; the D is unclear. CDR1 is LGHNA, CDR2 YNFKEQ, per germline. The V end lost 0 bases, the J end lost 7 bases, and 8 bases lay between the germline ends. The CDR3 runs to 13 residues. CDR3 nucleotides: TGTGCCAGCAGCCAAGATCTACGGAATACGCAGTATTTT. Its translation is CASSQDLRNTQYF.

The chain is built from TRBV19 and TRBJ1-4, with 7 bases that match TRBD1. J was trimmed by 6 bases and V by 5 bases; bases with no gene match: 6. The CDR3 is 14 amino acids. Germline lookup yields CDR1 LNHDA and CDR2 SQIVND (reference sequence). Here the CDR3 DNA reads TGTGCCAGTAGTCCCCGGACAGGAGATGAAAAACTGTTTTTT. Amino acids: CASSPRTGDEKLFF.

The genes are TRBV5-1 and TRBJ1-4; 7 bases line up with TRBD1. This CDR3 has 15 amino acids. In germline, CDR1 is SGHRS, CDR2 YFSETQ. The V and J ends lost 0 bases and 3 bases, in that order; junction bases with no gene match: 2. Here the CDR3 reads CASSLEGAANEKLFF. The CDR3 DNA is TGCGCCAGCAGCTTGGAGGGGGCGGCTAATGAAAAACTGTTTTTT.

The rearrangement uses TRBV6-6 and TRBJ2-3; tentatively, D is TRBD1 or TRBD2 (5 bases each). The CDR3 is 16 amino acids. Germline assignment: CDR1 MNHNY and CDR2 SVGAGI (reference sequence). V lost 5 bases to trimming and J lost 6 bases, with 21 bases between them. CDR3 residues: CASSLTRDPGSDTQYF. The DNA for the CDR3 is TGTGCCAGCAGTCTCACACGGGACCCCGGTAGTGATACGCAGTATTTT.

The rearrangement links TRBV30 to TRBJ2-7; tentatively, D is TRBD1 (5 bases). The CDR3 is 14 residues long. V gave up 3 bases and J gave up 0 bases, with 12 bases separating them. Germline V lookup: CDR1 GTSNPN, CDR2 SVGIG (reference sequence). The CDR3 DNA reads TGTGCCTGGAGGCCGGACATGTCCTCCTACGAGCAGTACTTC. This codes for CAWRPDMSSYEQYF.

The chain is built from TRBV28 and TRBJ2-7; D gene unclear. V gave up 5 bases and J gave up 6 bases, with 11 bases separating them. CDR1 and CDR2 from the germline V gene are MDHEN and SYDVKM. The CDR3 is made up of 12 amino acids. The CDR3 reads CASSLLLGEQYF. Written as DNA, the CDR3 is TGTGCCAGCAGTCTCCTTTTGGGCGAGCAGTACTTC.

This rearrangement joins TRBV7-3 to TRBJ1-6; 7 bases line up with TRBD1. V dropped 5 bases and J dropped 5; count of bases not matched to a gene: 3. CDR1 SGHTA and CDR2 FQGTGA come from the germline V gene. The CDR3 is made up of 14 amino acids. The DNA of the CDR3 is TGTGCCAGCAGCAGCGGGACAGATAATTCACCCCTCCACTTT. Translation gives CASSSGTDNSPLHF.

The genes are TRBV28 and TRBJ2-3; 9 positions match TRBD1. Germline trimming cut 3 bases from V and 5 bases from J; bases unmatched to any gene: 15. Germline-derived CDR1 and CDR2 are MDHEN and SYDVKM. The CDR3 is 18 amino acids. CDR3 residues: CASSLSNPGQGILDTQYF. The CDR3 DNA follows: TGTGCCAGCAGTTTGAGTAATCCGGGACAGGGTATTTTAGATACGCAGTATTTT.

V is TRBV27 and J is TRBJ2-7, with unresolved D. Germline loops: CDR1 MNHEY, CDR2 SMNVEV (reference sequence). The CDR3 contains 14 residues. V lost 6 bases to trimming and J lost 0 bases, with 12 bases between them. CDR3 protein: CASSPVQFSYEQYF. CDR3 coding DNA: TGTGCCAGCAGCCCAGTACAGTTCTCCTACGAGCAGTACTTC.

The rearrangement links TRBV7-2 to TRBJ2-1; no reliable D call. Trimming took 5 bases from V and 2 from J, leaving 7 bases between them. Germline V gives CDR1 SGHTA, CDR2 FQGNSA. The CDR3 totals 13 residues. For the CDR3, the DNA is TGTGCCAGCAGCCTCAACACCTACAATGAGCAGTTCTTC. Translated: CASSLNTYNEQFF.

This clone has just one count. The chain joins TRBV5-6 to TRBJ1-3; maybe TRBD1 (5 bases). V was trimmed by 2 bases and J by 0 bases, leaving 15 bases between them. This CDR3 contains 17 residues. CDR1 SGHDT and CDR2 YYEEEE come from the germline V gene. This CDR3 reads CASSFRGGPYSGNTIYF. DNA for the CDR3: TGTGCCAGCAGCTTCCGGGGCGGCCCATACTCTGGAAACACCATATATTTT.

This chain links TRBV5-1 with TRBJ1-1; D not certain. CDR1 is SGHRS, CDR2 YFSETQ, per germline. Trimming pared 6 bases from V and 0 bases from J, leaving 15 bases between. The CDR3 totals 15 residues. CDR3 sequence reads: CASKERPAMNTEAFF. CDR3 DNA: TGCGCCAGCAAGGAGAGGCCAGCCATGAACACTGAAGCTTTCTTT. Based on the CDR3 plus reference TRBV5-1 and TRBJ1-1, the full variable domain is KAGVTQTPRYLIKTRGQQVTLSCSPISGHRSVSWYQQTPGQGLQFLFEYFSETQRNKGNFPGRFSGRQFSNSRSEMNVSTLELGDSALYLCASKERPAMNTEAFFGQGTRLTVV.

The chain links TRBV6-6 to TRBJ1-2; D is uncertain. The CDR3 runs 13 residues. V was shortened by 5 bases and J by 5 bases, with 12 bases between the two germline ends. Germline CDR1 reads MNHNY; CDR2 reads SVGAGI (reference sequence). The CDR3 reads CASSLDQSYGYTF. As DNA, the CDR3 is TGTGCCAGCAGTCTGGATCAATCGTATGGCTACACCTTC.

CDR3 amino acids: CASSRQGADTDTQYF. The CDR3, as DNA: TGTGCCAGCAGCCGACAGGGGGCAGATACAGATACGCAGTATTTT. The J gene is TRBJ2-3, the V gene TRBV27, with TRBD1 matching 10 bases. V shed 6 bases and J 3 bases; nucleotides not matched to a gene: 6. This CDR3 has 15 residues. Germline V gene data show CDR1 as MNHEY and CDR2 as SMNVEV (reference sequence).